This T cell receptor beta chain derives from a study of early T cells in non-severe SARS-CoV-2 infection. The overall study: From unsorted whole blood, bulk RNA was sequenced, and the chains remained unpaired.

In this sample, this clonotype turned up many times. The target antigen is unknown. Study results and limitations: Database matching using VDJdb favored anti-spike CD8 responses, with private and CD4 specificities left missing.

The germline gives CDR1 LNHNV, CDR2 YYDKDF (reference sequence). Trimming shortened V by 0 bases and J by 12 bases, and 15 bases separated the two germline ends. CDR3 size: 14 residues. Attachment of unique molecular identifiers to individual cDNA molecules was performed. TCRdb called the 5' RACE reads again in MiXCR, with one record for every CDR3 protein. The sample contains tens of thousands of distinct CDR3 sequences, about 3.8% of which appear only once. The sample was whole blood. The clonotype originates from an adult who was a healthcare worker with PCR-confirmed SARS-CoV-2 infection or an uninfected control (not recorded which). The rearrangement links TRBV15 to TRBJ1-5; unclear D gene. CDR3 sequence reads: CATSRDIKIDLQHF. In DNA, the CDR3 is TGTGCCACCAGCAGAGATATCAAGATAGACCTCCAGCATTTT.